Presented here are 8 T cell receptor beta chains from one specimen sequenced in a study of blood T cell repertoires in COVID-19. Here immunoSEQ multiplex PCR was the method, and the copy in TCRdb shows in-frame clones only, minus some. The data show some 290,000 clones, approximately 91% seen once. Sequenced material: PBMCs or T cells enriched from blood (not recorded which). Receptors originate from a woman in her twenties or thirties who had been exposed to COVID-19.

This clone has a handful of counts. V gene TRBV29-1 combines with J gene TRBJ1-6; no reliable D call. V lost 2 bases and J lost 1, with 15 bases in between. CDR3 length: 17 residues. Germline CDR1 SQVTM, CDR2 ANQGSEA. The CDR3 DNA reads as TGCAGCGTTGAAAGAGGGCAGGTCAGGTCCTATAATTCACCCCTCCACTTT. Translation: CSVERGQVRSYNSPLHF.

This chain joins TRBV16 and TRBJ2-5; TRBD1 agrees at 7 bases. Per germline, CDR1 KGHSY and CDR2 FQNENV. V shed 4 bases, J shed 4 bases, and the junction held 12 bases outside the gene matches. This CDR3 is 16 amino acids long. The CDR3 bases are TGTGCCAGCAGCCCTTCCTTGACAGGGATCGCAGAGACCCAGTACTTC. Translating gives CASSPSLTGIAETQYF.

The chain has TRBV24-1 and TRBJ2-3; 11 bases are shared with TRBD2. This CDR3 comprises 13 residues. Germline V gene sequence: CDR1 KGHDR, CDR2 SFDVKD. V trimming: 10 bases; J trimming: 5 bases; junction bases outside the gene matches: 4. The CDR3 here is CATTGTSGDTQYF. Written as DNA, the CDR3 is TGTGCCACAACCGGGACTAGCGGAGATACGCAGTATTTT.

This clone is a singleton in its sample. The chain couples TRBV7-6 to TRBJ2-5; D is ambiguous. In germline, CDR1 is SGHVS, CDR2 FNYEAQ. V was cut by 6 bases and J by 0 bases, with 14 bases left in between. This CDR3 is built from 15 residues. CDR3 loop: CASRSRLEYQETQYF. DNA of the CDR3: TGTGCCAGCAGATCCAGACTGGAGTACCAAGAGACCCAGTACTTC.

This chain links TRBV6-6 with TRBJ1-6, with TRBD1 matching 7 bases. Germline V gene lookup returns CDR1 MNHNY and CDR2 SVGAGI (reference sequence). The CDR3 loop spans 16 amino acids. V was pared by 7 bases and J by 0 bases, with 6 bases of the junction left unmatched. In DNA, the CDR3 is TGTGCCAGCACCCCGGACAGGCGCTCCTATAATTCACCCCTCCACTTT. This sequence encodes CASTPDRRSYNSPLHF.

The V gene is TRBV7-3, the J gene TRBJ2-1; 9 nucleotides agree with TRBD2. The germline CDR1 and CDR2 sequences are SGHTA and FQGTGA. The CDR3 consists of 18 residues. With 1 base clipped from V and 0 bases from J, the junction kept 7 bases outside the gene matches. CDR3: CASSLIPSGVGSYNEQFF. DNA for the CDR3: TGTGCCAGCAGCTTAATTCCTAGCGGGGTCGGCTCCTACAATGAGCAGTTCTTC.

This chain links TRBV6-2 or TRBV6-3 with TRBJ2-4; 11 nucleotides align to TRBD1. The J segment lost 7 bases and the V segment lost 3 bases, leaving 14 bases of the junction unmatched. The CDR3 totals 18 residues. Germline V lookup: CDR1 MNHEY, CDR2 SVGEGT. The CDR3 loop reads CASSYGTGTGGRGNIQYF. DNA of the CDR3: TGTGCCAGCAGTTATGGTACCGGGACAGGGGGTAGGGGTAACATTCAGTACTTC.

The CDR3 is CASSPAGDYGYTF. In nucleotides, the CDR3 is TGCGCCAGCAGCCCGGCGGGGGACTATGGCTACACCTTC. The chain employs TRBV5-1 and TRBJ1-2; possibly TRBD1 for D (5 bases). The CDR3 has 13 amino acids. V gave up 4 bases and J gave up 3 bases, with 10 bases separating them. Germline V gives CDR1 SGHRS, CDR2 YFSETQ.